This TCR beta chain stems from a study of T cell responses to AZD1222 COVID-19 vaccine. Broader study findings: At 160-218 and 743-854, vaccine-associated CD4 TCRs were dominant, and they spanned spike.

Repertoires were generated with immunoSEQ multiplex PCR, while TCRdb's copy carries only in-frame clones and drops some. The data show fewer than 110,000 clones, 89% seen once. Looked up from germline, CDR1 is LNHNV and CDR2 is YYDKDF (reference sequence). This CDR3 has 13 residues. V was trimmed by 5 bases and J by 5 bases, leaving 12 bases between them. On this clone itself: Its specificity is not known.

The sequencing used peripheral blood, collected on day 0 of AZD1222 vaccination. The V and J genes are TRBV15 and TRBJ1-2; the D is unclear. The sequence derives from an adult in good health. The CDR3 is CATSPETAYGYTF. The CDR3 nucleotides read TGTGCCACCAGCCCCGAGACTGCGTATGGCTACACCTTC.